A single sample is the source of the 31 T cell receptor beta chains below, sequenced in a study of cytomegalovirus exposure and HLA in healthy donors (dated by TCRdb to the late 2010s). Library preparation was by the immunoSEQ multiplex PCR assay. For the multiplex PCR, a mixture combining 60 forward primers for TCR Vbeta segments and 13 reverse primers for TCR Jbeta segments was used. TCRdb stores this immuneACCESS table with in-frame sequences only. Part of the clones is absent; in the studies checked, under half of the shortfall reflects unresolved V genes, and no reason is known for the rest. In all, the sample holds roughly 83,000 clones, and 65% to 80% of those were seen once. Around 4% of the sample comes from the top ten. Sequencing was carried out using PBMCs. Receptors were obtained from a man aged 60-69 years in good health and CMV-seronegative.

The rearrangement uses TRBV7-2 and TRBJ2-7, with 10 bases lining up with TRBD2. CDR1 is SGHTA and CDR2 is FQGNSA in the germline V gene. The CDR3 has 16 residues. V dropped 4 bases and J dropped 3; count of bases not matched to a gene: 9. CDR3 bases: TGTGCCAGCAGCTCCTCGGCTAGCGGGGGCAACTACGAGCAGTACTTC. This gives the protein CASSSSASGGNYEQYF. The variable domain in full, completed from reference TRBV7-2 and TRBJ2-7, reads GAGVSQSPSNKVTEKGKDVELRCDPISGHTALYWYRQSLGQGLEFLIYFQGNSAPDKSGLPSDRFSAERTGGSVSTLTIQRTQQEDSAVYLCASSSSASGGNYEQYFGPGTRLTVT.

The rearrangement uses TRBV6-4 and TRBJ2-1; tentative D call: TRBD2 (6 bases). The V gene lost 5 bases and the J gene lost 4 bases, with 15 bases spanning the gap. The CDR3 has 15 residues. Germline CDR1 is MRHNA and CDR2 is SNTAGT. The chain's CDR3 is CASSLEGQGYNEQFF. The CDR3 DNA follows: TGTGCCAGCAGTCTGGAGGGCCAGGGTTACAATGAGCAGTTCTTC.

This clone was recorded a few times. V gene TRBV10-3 combines with J gene TRBJ1-4; 8 bases agree with TRBD1. CDR1 ENHRY and CDR2 SYGVKD come from the germline V gene. The CDR3 covers 13 residues. V lost 6 bases, J lost 7 bases, and 4 bases stayed unmatched. The CDR3 sequence is CAISDRGGEKLFF. The CDR3 DNA sequence: TGTGCCATCAGCGACAGGGGAGGTGAAAAACTGTTTTTT.

A few counts support this clone. J is TRBJ1-1 and V is TRBV7-3, with D possibly TRBD1 on 5 matching bases. The germline V gene encodes CDR1 SGHTA and CDR2 FQGTGA. Trimming shortened V by 4 bases and J by 3 bases, and 12 bases separated the two germline ends. The CDR3 has 14 residues. As DNA, the CDR3 is TGTGCCAGCAGCTACCAGGCGGGGGACACTGAAGCTTTCTTT. Translation gives CASSYQAGDTEAFF.

The table lists this clone with a count of one. The rearrangement links TRBV18 to TRBJ2-3; D is undetermined. The CDR3 has 14 residues. V lost 3 bases, J lost 1 base, and 8 bases lay in between. Germline V gene sequence: CDR1 KGHSH, CDR2 LQKENI. As DNA, the CDR3 is TGTGCCAGCTCACCTTCAAGCGGCACAGATACGCAGTATTTT. This sequence encodes CASSPSSGTDTQYF.

The chain links TRBV2 to TRBJ1-6; possible D gene TRBD1, 6 bases. V lost 6 bases, J lost 12 bases, and 18 bases lay in between. CDR1 and CDR2 (germline): SNHLY, FYNNEI. The CDR3 totals 14 residues. CDR3 residues: CASRAGVGQLPLHF. CDR3 DNA: TGTGCCAGCAGGGCCGGGGTCGGACAGTTACCCCTCCACTTT.

V is TRBV7-2 and J is TRBJ1-3, with D hard to call. CDR1 and CDR2 from the germline V gene are SGHTA and FQGNSA. V lost 6 bases to trimming and J lost 0 bases, with 9 bases between them. The CDR3 runs 14 residues. CDR3 sequence reads: CASRSPSSGNTIYF. In DNA, the CDR3 is TGTGCCAGCAGATCACCTAGCTCTGGAAACACCATATATTTT.

The rearrangement uses TRBV2 and TRBJ1-2, with 9 positions matching TRBD1. V shed 3 bases, J shed 1 base, and the junction held 0 bases outside the gene matches. The CDR3 is 14 amino acids. In germline, CDR1 is SNHLY, CDR2 FYNNEI. The CDR3 region is CASSEDRGNYGYTF. The CDR3 DNA sequence: TGTGCCAGCAGTGAGGACAGGGGTAACTATGGCTACACCTTC.

The chain uses TRBV10-3 and TRBJ1-1, with a possible D match to TRBD1 (6 bases). CDR3 size: 16 residues. Trimming stripped 8 bases from V and 1 base from J, with 20 bases between. The germline V gene encodes CDR1 ENHRY and CDR2 SYGVKD. CDR3 coding DNA: TGTGCCATCTCCGGAACAGGGAAAGACGCGAACACTGAAGCTTTCTTT. Its protein is CAISGTGKDANTEAFF.

This chain uses TRBV5-1 with TRBJ2-1, with 9 bases aligning to TRBD1. Germline values: CDR1 SGHRS, CDR2 YFSETQ. The trim removed 3 bases at V and 5 bases at J, leaving 6 bases unmatched. This CDR3 comprises 15 residues. The CDR3 is CASSWGTGGNNEQFF. For the CDR3, the DNA is TGCGCCAGCAGCTGGGGTACAGGGGGCAACAATGAGCAGTTCTTC.

This clone was observed a handful of times. This likely comes from a read error, as the CDR3 has no conserved phenylalanine or tryptophan at its end. Because the CDR3's place on the DNA is in doubt, the DNA is left out and the CDR3 is given as listed by TCRdb. CDR3 amino acids: CASSESGATGSSH. The chain has TRBV2 and TRBJ1-2; whether TRBD1, the table's D call, matches the DNA was not checked. Germline values: CDR1 SNHLY, CDR2 FYNNEI. The CDR3 extends over 13 residues, inclusive of both ends.

The count of this clone is one. V usage is TRBV2 and J usage is TRBJ2-1, with 12 positions matching TRBD1. Germline V gene lookup returns CDR1 SNHLY and CDR2 FYNNEI. V trimming: 8 bases; J trimming: 8 bases; junction bases outside the gene matches: 4. This CDR3 is built from 13 residues. The CDR3 here is CASAGTGGYEQFF. CDR3 DNA: TGTGCCAGCGCCGGGACAGGGGGCTATGAGCAGTTCTTC.

The rearrangement uses TRBV4-1 and TRBJ2-1; 10 bases fit TRBD1. The CDR3 contains 15 residues. The ends lost 0 bases at V and 6 bases at J; junction bases unmatched: 2. The germline V gene has CDR1 MGHRA and CDR2 YSYEKL. CDR3 in amino acids: CASSQEGTGVNEQFF. The DNA of the CDR3 is TGCGCCAGCAGCCAAGAGGGGACAGGGGTCAATGAGCAGTTCTTC.

The chain is built from TRBV19 and TRBJ2-7; 14 nucleotides match TRBD2. The germline V gene has CDR1 LNHDA and CDR2 SQIVND (reference sequence). This CDR3 contains 14 residues. The ends lost 5 bases at V and 6 bases at J; junction bases unmatched: 3. The CDR3 loop reads CASSPGTSGGEQYF. The CDR3 nucleotides are TGTGCCAGTAGTCCCGGGACTAGCGGGGGCGAGCAGTACTTC. The full variable domain, rest sourced from reference TRBV19 and TRBJ2-7, is DGGITQSPKYLFRKEGQNVTLSCEQNLNHDAMYWYRQDPGQGLRLIYYSQIVNDFQKGDIAEGYSVSREKKESFPLTVTSAQKNPTAFYLCASSPGTSGGEQYFGPGTRLTVT.

The J gene is TRBJ2-5, the V gene TRBV7-8, with TRBD1 matching 9 bases. The CDR3 consists of 15 residues. After removal of 5 bases from V and 4 bases from J, the junction contained 8 bases not matched to a gene. Germline V gene lookup returns CDR1 SGHVS and CDR2 FQNEAQ. CDR3 nucleotides: TGTGCCAGCAGCAGCTACGGGACAGGGTTAGAGACCCAGTACTTC. Translated, it gives CASSSYGTGLETQYF.

The chain combines TRBV25-1 with TRBJ2-2; TRBD1 matches 8 bases. CDR3 size: 14 residues. The J segment lost 1 base and the V segment lost 8 bases, leaving 3 bases of the junction unmatched. Germline V gene data show CDR1 as MGHDK and CDR2 as SYGVNS. The CDR3 nucleotides read TGTGCCAGCCCGGACAGGGAGAACACCGGGGAGCTGTTTTTT. Protein product: CASPDRENTGELFF.

This chain joins TRBV4-1 and TRBJ2-1; 8 bases match TRBD1. The CDR3 runs 15 residues. V was pared by 10 bases and J by 3 bases, with 11 bases of the junction left unmatched. Germline lookup yields CDR1 MGHRA and CDR2 YSYEKL. The CDR3 protein is CAISDGQGYYNEQFF. The CDR3 DNA reads TGCGCCATCTCAGACGGACAGGGCTACTACAATGAGCAGTTCTTC.

DNA for the CDR3: TGCGCCAGCAGCCAAGGGTGGAGGGGACAGGGGATTTACAATGAGCAGTTCTTC. Amino acid sequence: CASSQGWRGQGIYNEQFF. The chain links TRBV4-1 to TRBJ2-1; TRBD1 aligns across 10 bases. This CDR3 contains 18 residues. The germline gives CDR1 MGHRA, CDR2 YSYEKL. The J segment lost 4 bases and the V segment lost 1 base, leaving 10 bases of the junction unmatched.

V gene TRBV4-1 combines with J gene TRBJ2-7; weak D call: TRBD2 (5 bases). The CDR3 loop spans 14 amino acids. Germline V gene lookup returns CDR1 MGHRA and CDR2 YSYEKL. V dropped 0 bases and J dropped 1 base, with 7 bases sitting between them. In nucleotides, the CDR3 is TGCGCCAGCAGCCAAGACGAGGGATCCTACGAGCAGTACTTC. Translating gives CASSQDEGSYEQYF.

J is TRBJ1-2 and V is TRBV14; a possible D gene is TRBD1 (6 bases). Germline assignment: CDR1 SGHDN and CDR2 FVKESK. Trimming left V 0 bases short and J 4 bases short, with 15 bases between. This CDR3 is 16 amino acids long. The CDR3 nucleotides are TGTGCCAGCAGCCAAGATCTAGCGGCAGGGGTCTATGGCTACACCTTC. This codes for CASSQDLAAGVYGYTF.

The chain carries TRBV9 and TRBJ1-1; 8 positions agree with TRBD1. From germline, CDR1 is SGDLS and CDR2 YYNGEE. V shed 3 bases, J shed 1 base, and the junction held 2 bases outside the gene matches. The CDR3 runs to 14 residues. The CDR3 region has the DNA TGTGCCAGCAGCGGGACAGGGCGGAACACTGAAGCTTTCTTT. Protein product: CASSGTGRNTEAFF.

This sequence joins TRBV6-5 and TRBJ2-2; 11 nucleotides line up with TRBD2. Germline values: CDR1 MNHEY, CDR2 SVGAGI. The CDR3 contains 15 residues. J lost 8 bases, V lost 3 bases, and 5 bases had no gene match. The CDR3 reads CASSYSGGASGELFF. The CDR3 DNA is TGTGCCAGCAGTTATAGCGGGGGGGCCTCTGGGGAGCTGTTTTTT.

This rearrangement joins TRBV11-2 to TRBJ2-5; D uncertain. The germline gives CDR1 SGHAT, CDR2 FQNNGV. This CDR3 contains 15 residues. With 1 base removed from V and 2 bases from J, the gap between germline ends came to 11 bases. The CDR3 bases are TGTGCCAGCAGCTTAGTTTACGGGTTTCAAGAGACCCAGTACTTC. Its protein product is CASSLVYGFQETQYF. Full variable domain (remainder filled in from reference TRBV11-2 and TRBJ2-5): EAGVAQSPRYKIIEKRQSVAFWCNPISGHATLYWYQQILGQGPKLLIQFQNNGVVDDSQLPKDRFSAERLKGVDSTLKIQPAKLEDSAVYLCASSLVYGFQETQYFGPGTRLLVL.

The genes are TRBV6-1 and TRBJ1-6, with 9 positions matching TRBD1. V was clipped by 5 bases and J by 7 bases; unmatched bases: 3. The germline gives CDR1 MNHNS, CDR2 SASEGT. The CDR3 extends over 14 amino acids. In nucleotides, the CDR3 is TGTGCCAGCAGTAGGGACAGGGTCAATTCACCCCTCCACTTT. Its translation is CASSRDRVNSPLHF.

The rearrangement links TRBV9 to TRBJ2-1, with 7 positions matching TRBD1. Germline V gene sequence: CDR1 SGDLS, CDR2 YYNGEE. This CDR3 region has 13 residues. Losses at the gene ends were 4 bases for V and 6 bases for J; bases not matched to a gene: 4. The chain's CDR3 is CASSPTGVNEQFF. CDR3 coding DNA: TGTGCCAGCAGCCCTACAGGGGTCAATGAGCAGTTCTTC. Supplemented by reference TRBV9 and TRBJ2-1, the full variable domain reads DSGVTQTPKHLITATGQRVTLRCSPRSGDLSVYWYQQSLDQGLQFLIQYYNGEERAKGNILERFSAQQFPDLHSELNLSSLELGDSALYFCASSPTGVNEQFFGPGTRLTVL.

The chain carries TRBV4-1 and TRBJ2-1; no firm D call. The CDR3 length is 14 residues. CDR1 and CDR2 (germline): MGHRA, YSYEKL. The germline V and J ends were trimmed by 0 bases and 0 bases, with 3 bases remaining between them. The chain's CDR3 is CASSQDGSYNEQFF. Here the CDR3 DNA reads TGCGCCAGCAGCCAAGACGGCTCCTACAATGAGCAGTTCTTC.

V and J are TRBV10-2 and TRBJ2-7, with 11 bases matching TRBD2. Germline CDR1 is WSHSY and CDR2 is SAAADI. The CDR3 spans 15 residues. Unmatched junction bases numbered 2, after V lost 0 bases and J lost 4 bases. The CDR3 loop is CASSESASGGYEQYF. CDR3 in DNA: TGCGCCAGCAGTGAGTCAGCTAGCGGGGGGTACGAGCAGTACTTC.

The gene calls are TRBV15 and TRBJ1-2; 8 nucleotides agree with TRBD1. The CDR3 loop spans 15 amino acids. Germline V CDR1 and CDR2: LNHNV, YYDKDF (reference sequence). With V trimmed by 1 base and J by 8 bases, 9 bases remained unmatched. CDR3 sequence: CATSRGPHRGGGYTF. In DNA, the CDR3 is TGTGCCACCAGCAGAGGTCCTCACAGGGGGGGAGGCTACACCTTC.

The chain carries TRBV7-8 and TRBJ1-1; D is perhaps TRBD1 (5 bases). Trimming removed 1 base at V and 0 bases at J, with 24 bases between. This CDR3 contains 20 residues. Germline V lookup: CDR1 SGHVS, CDR2 FQNEAQ. The CDR3 coding sequence is TGTGCCAGCAGCTTAGGGGGCCTCTCAAGGGGTTTGGGGATGAACACTGAAGCTTTCTTT. It encodes CASSLGGLSRGLGMNTEAFF.

This chain uses TRBV12-5 with TRBJ1-1; D may be TRBD1 (6 bases). The germline CDR1 and CDR2 sequences are LGHNT and FRNRAP. This CDR3 has 12 residues. The ends were cut back, 6 bases at V and 7 bases at J, with 12 bases in the middle. The CDR3 DNA sequence: TGTGCTAGTGGCTTACAGGGTAGTGAAGCTTTCTTT. This gives the protein CASGLQGSEAFF.

Worth noting for this clone: The junction does not match germline at one end; this may be a read error. J is TRBJ1-5 and V is TRBV5-8; D is unresolved. This CDR3 region has 13 residues. From germline, CDR1 is SGHTS and CDR2 YDEGEE. The CDR3 spells CAGSLERIEPQHF. DNA of the CDR3: TGTGCCGGCAGCTTGGAGAGGATTGAGCCCCAGCATTTT.